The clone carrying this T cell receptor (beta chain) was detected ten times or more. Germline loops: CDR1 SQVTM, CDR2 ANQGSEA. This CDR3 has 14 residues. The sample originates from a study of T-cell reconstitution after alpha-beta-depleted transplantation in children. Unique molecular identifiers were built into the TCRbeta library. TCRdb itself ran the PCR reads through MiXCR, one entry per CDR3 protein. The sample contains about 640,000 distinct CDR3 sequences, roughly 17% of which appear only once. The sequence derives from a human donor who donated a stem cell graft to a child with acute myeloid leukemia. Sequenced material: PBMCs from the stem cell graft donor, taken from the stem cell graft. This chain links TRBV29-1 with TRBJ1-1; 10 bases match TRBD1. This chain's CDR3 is CSPDRGPPALEAFF. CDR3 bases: TGCAGTCCCGACAGGGGGCCTCCCGCTCTCGAAGCTTTCTTT.